Listed below are T cell receptor beta chains from one sample, sequenced in a study of a mutant IDH1 vaccine in newly diagnosed glioma. Their target antigens are unknown. Libraries were prepared by immunoSEQ multiplex PCR; TCRdb keeps only in-frame clonotypes and omits some of them. Here the sample spans about 32,000 clones, approximately 80% being singletons. The sample in question was PBMCs, obtained from a glioma patient whose treatment included an IDH1 peptide vaccine. The receptors were gathered from a woman between 40 and 55 years old with glioma. Each CDR3 is given with its conserved first and last residue. The D gene is left open where the match is weak. Size is omitted from some rows. Given values are once, few, many or a class for expanded clones.

J	size	D	V	DNA	CDR3
TRBJ1-5	-	-	TRBV7-9	TGTGCCAGCAGCTCCACCCAGGGAGGGGATCAGCCCCAGCATTTT	CASSSTQGGDQPQHF
TRBJ1-1	-	-	TRBV5-1	TGCGCCAGCAGCTTCGACACCGACACTGAAGCTTTCTTT	CASSFDTDTEAFF
TRBJ1-5	medium-sized	-	TRBV6-1	TGTGCCAGCAGCTATACAGGGAGCAATCAGCCCCAGCATTTT	CASSYTGSNQPQHF
TRBJ2-1	-	-	TRBV27	TGTGCCAGCAGGCGACGGTTTGATTGGGCCCCGGATGAGCAGTTCTTC	CASRRRFDWAPDEQFF
TRBJ1-4	-	TRBD1	TRBV6-6	TGTGCCAGCAGGGGGGACAGCTCAAATGAAAAACTGTTTTTT	CASRGDSSNEKLFF
TRBJ2-7	-	-	TRBV9	TGTGCCAGCAGCCTTCGGGACTCGTCTTACGAGCAGTACTTC	CASSLRDSSYEQYF
TRBJ2-3	-	-	TRBV5-1	TGCGCCAGCAGCTTGGGGCAAGCGGCCACAGATACGCAGTATTTT	CASSLGQAATDTQYF
TRBJ1-2	-	TRBD1	TRBV11-2	TGTGCCAGCAGCCCGATGACAGGGTATGGCTACACCTTC	CASSPMTGYGYTF
TRBJ1-5	-	TRBD1	TRBV4-1	TGCGCCAGCAGCCATATCCAGGGACAGGGGGCACAACAGCCCCAGCATTTT	CASSHIQGQGAQQPQHF
TRBJ2-1	-	-	TRBV29-1	TGCAGCGCAGGGGGGGACCCCTCTCTATCCTACAATGAGCAGTTCTTC	CSAGGDPSLSYNEQFF
TRBJ2-7	-	TRBD2	TRBV6-1	TGTGCCAGTCTCGGACTAGCCCCGACCTACGAGCAGTACTTC	CASLGLAPTYEQYF
TRBJ1-6	-	-	TRBV19	TGTGCCAGTAGCGACACCTATGATTCACCCCTCCACTTT	CASSDTYDSPLHF
TRBJ1-2	-	-	TRBV19	TGTGCCAGTAGTCCGCGGGGGGTTGGTTATGGCTACACCTTC	CASSPRGVGYGYTF
TRBJ2-1	-	TRBD1	TRBV7-2	TGTGCCAGCAGCTCCCCCCGAGGGGGCATGCCCTACAATGAGCAGTTCTTC	CASSSPRGGMPYNEQFF
TRBJ1-3	-	-	TRBV4-1	TGCGCCAGCAGCCGATTCGAGTTGGCGGACCTTGGAAACACCATATATTTT	CASSRFELADLGNTIYF
TRBJ1-6	-	-	TRBV19	TGTGCCAGTAGTAGGAGCTTCAGCGGAGGCGTCTCCTATAATTCACCCCTCCACTTT	CASSRSFSGGVSYNSPLHF
TRBJ2-1	-	-	TRBV11-2	TGTGCCAGCAGCTGGGGGGTCGACTACAATGAGCAGTTCTTC	CASSWGVDYNEQFF
TRBJ2-5	-	-	TRBV5-1	TGCGCCAGCAGCTTGGCCAGGGGTGGACAAGAGACCCAGTACTTC	CASSLARGGQETQYF
TRBJ2-1	-	-	TRBV6-1	TGTGCCAGCAGTGAAAGGGGCAGTCGGGAGTACCTCTACAATGAGCAGTTCTTC	CASSERGSREYLYNEQFF
TRBJ2-7	-	-	TRBV15	TGTGCCACCAGCAGGCGTAGGGGGGGGGATTCCTACGAGCAGTACTTC	CATSRRRGGDSYEQYF
TRBJ1-5	few	-	TRBV5-1	TGCGCCAGCAGCTTAAGTAGCAATCAGCCCCAGCATTTT	CASSLSSNQPQHF
TRBJ2-3	once	-	TRBV15	TGTGCCACCAGCAGAGATGCGGGATACACAGATACGCAGTATTTT	CATSRDAGYTDTQYF
TRBJ2-1	-	TRBD1	TRBV6-6	TGTGCCAGCAGACCTCAGCGGACCACAGGGGATGAGCAGTTCTTC	CASRPQRTTGDEQFF
TRBJ2-7	-	-	TRBV6-1	TGTGCCAGCAAAAGGAGACAGCCTACCTACGAGCAGTACTTC	CASKRRQPTYEQYF
TRBJ2-5	-	-	TRBV9	TGTGCCAGCAGCGATCGGTGGTCCGGAGAGACCCAGTACTTC	CASSDRWSGETQYF
TRBJ1-1	once	-	TRBV25-1	TGTGCCAGCAGCCCGCCGGGGGTCGAGCGTCTCTTGACTGAAGCTTTCTTT	CASSPPGVERLLTEAFF
TRBJ2-7	-	-	TRBV7-9	TGTGCCAGCAGCTTATCCCAGGTCCCCTCCTACGAGCAGTACTTC	CASSLSQVPSYEQYF
TRBJ2-5	-	-	TRBV29-1	TGCAGCGTTGGGGGGAGGGAGACCCAGTACTTC	CSVGGRETQYF
TRBJ1-2	few	-	TRBV19	TGTGCCAGTAGTATAAACTATGGCTACACCTTC	CASSINYGYTF
TRBJ1-2	-	-	TRBV13	TGTGCCAGCAGCCCAGGGAGGGGAGGGGATGGCTACACCTTC	CASSPGRGGDGYTF
TRBJ2-3	-	-	TRBV4-2	TGTGCCAGCAGCCAAGACCTTGGGACGGATACGCAGTATTTT	CASSQDLGTDTQYF
TRBJ2-7	-	-	TRBV21-1	TGTGCCAGCAGCAAAGCCGGGAGGGCGGGGGCCTCCTACGAGCAGTACTTC	CASSKAGRAGASYEQYF
TRBJ1-2	-	TRBD1	TRBV10-3	TGTGCCATCAGTGATGGGGTGACAGGGGGCTATGGCTACACCTTC	CAISDGVTGGYGYTF
TRBJ2-6	-	-	TRBV27	TGTGCCAGTAGGCTAACCTCTGGGGCCAACGTCCTGACTTTC	CASRLTSGANVLTF
TRBJ2-7	-	TRBD1	TRBV7-8	TGTGCCAGCAGCTTAGCCACAGGGGGCGCGGCCTACGAGCAGTACTTC	CASSLATGGAAYEQYF
TRBJ1-2	-	TRBD1	TRBV5-1	TGCGCCAGCAGCTTGCAGGGACAGGGGGTCGATGGCTACACCTTC	CASSLQGQGVDGYTF
TRBJ2-6	-	-	TRBV10-2	TGCGCCACCTCCGGGGGCCCCTCGTCAGGGGCCAACGTCCTGACTTTC	CATSGGPSSGANVLTF
TRBJ2-3	-	-	TRBV7-2	TGTGCCAGCAGAACAACCCCTCAGGCAGATACGCAGTATTTT	CASRTTPQADTQYF
TRBJ2-5	-	-	TRBV5-1	TGCGCCAGCAGCTTACAGGGACGAGGAGAGACCCAGTACTTC	CASSLQGRGETQYF
TRBJ1-1	-	-	TRBV29-1	TGCAGCGTTGGGTTAGGGGGGTACGGCACTGAAGCTTTCTTT	CSVGLGGYGTEAFF
TRBJ2-7	-	-	TRBV5-5	TGTGCCAGCAGCTTCAACAGGGATTTCTACGAGCAGTACTTC	CASSFNRDFYEQYF
TRBJ1-2	-	-	TRBV7-9	TGTGCCAGCAGCCGGGGTGGGGGGCCTTACTATGGCTACACCTTC	CASSRGGGPYYGYTF